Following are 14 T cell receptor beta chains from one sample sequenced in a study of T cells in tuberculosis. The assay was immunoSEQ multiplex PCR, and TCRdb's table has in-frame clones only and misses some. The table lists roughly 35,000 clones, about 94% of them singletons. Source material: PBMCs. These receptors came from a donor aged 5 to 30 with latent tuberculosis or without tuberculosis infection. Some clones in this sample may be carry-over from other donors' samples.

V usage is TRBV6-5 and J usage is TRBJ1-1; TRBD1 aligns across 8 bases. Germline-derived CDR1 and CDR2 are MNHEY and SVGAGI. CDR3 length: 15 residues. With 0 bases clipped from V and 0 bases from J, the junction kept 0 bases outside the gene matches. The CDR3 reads CASSYSTGVNTEAFF. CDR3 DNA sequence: TGTGCCAGCAGTTACTCGACAGGGGTGAACACTGAAGCTTTCTTT.

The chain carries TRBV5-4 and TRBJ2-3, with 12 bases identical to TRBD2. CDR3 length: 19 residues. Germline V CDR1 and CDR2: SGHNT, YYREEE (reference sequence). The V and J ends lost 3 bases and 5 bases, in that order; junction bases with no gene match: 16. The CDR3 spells CASSSKSSGGALAGDTQYF. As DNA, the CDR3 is TGTGCCAGCAGCTCGAAATCTAGCGGGGGGGCGCTCGCGGGAGATACGCAGTATTTT.

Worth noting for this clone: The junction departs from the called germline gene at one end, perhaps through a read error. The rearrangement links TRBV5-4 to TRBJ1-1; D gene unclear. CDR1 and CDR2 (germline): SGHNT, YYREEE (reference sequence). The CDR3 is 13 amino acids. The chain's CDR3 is CASSLEGITEAFF. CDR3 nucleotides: TGTGCCAGTAGCTTAGAGGGTATCACTGAAGCTTTCTTT.

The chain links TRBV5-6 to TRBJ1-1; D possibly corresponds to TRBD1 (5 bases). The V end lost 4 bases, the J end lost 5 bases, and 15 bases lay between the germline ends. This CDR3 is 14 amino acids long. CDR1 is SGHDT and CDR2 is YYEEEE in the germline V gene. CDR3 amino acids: CASSIWLRGTEAFF. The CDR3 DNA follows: TGTGCCAGCAGCATATGGTTGCGGGGGACTGAAGCTTTCTTT.

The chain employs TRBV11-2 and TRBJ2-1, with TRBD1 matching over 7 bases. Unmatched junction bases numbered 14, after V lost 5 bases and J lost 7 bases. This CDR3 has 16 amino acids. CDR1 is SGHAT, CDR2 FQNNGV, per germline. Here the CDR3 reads CASSPRSGTAGNEQFF. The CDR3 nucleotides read TGTGCCAGCAGCCCGAGATCCGGGACAGCAGGTAATGAGCAGTTCTTC.

The CDR3: CASSLEISIGELFF. CDR3 nucleotide sequence: TGCGCCAGCAGCTTGGAGATTAGCATCGGGGAGCTGTTTTTT. V is TRBV5-1 and J is TRBJ2-2; D is unclear. This CDR3 has 14 amino acids. V was clipped by 0 bases and J by 7 bases, with 10 bases between them. Germline V CDR1 and CDR2: SGHRS, YFSETQ.

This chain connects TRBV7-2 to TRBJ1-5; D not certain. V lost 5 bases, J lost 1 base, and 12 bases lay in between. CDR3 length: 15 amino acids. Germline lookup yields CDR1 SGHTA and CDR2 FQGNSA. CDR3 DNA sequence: TGTGCCAGCAGCCCTGACGGGAAAAGCAATCAGCCCCAGCATTTT. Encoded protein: CASSPDGKSNQPQHF. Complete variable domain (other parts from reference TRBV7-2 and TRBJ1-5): GAGVSQSPSNKVTEKGKDVELRCDPISGHTALYWYRQSLGQGLEFLIYFQGNSAPDKSGLPSDRFSAERTGGSVSTLTIQRTQQEDSAVYLCASSPDGKSNQPQHFGDGTRLSIL.

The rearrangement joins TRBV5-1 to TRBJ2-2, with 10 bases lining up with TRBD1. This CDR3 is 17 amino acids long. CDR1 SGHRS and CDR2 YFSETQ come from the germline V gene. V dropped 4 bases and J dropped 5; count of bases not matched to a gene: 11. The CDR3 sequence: CASSGMAVDRGTGELFF. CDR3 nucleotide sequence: TGCGCCAGCAGCGGGATGGCGGTGGACAGGGGGACCGGGGAGCTGTTTTTT.

This CDR3 reads CASASTGGNEQFF. The CDR3 DNA reads as TGTGCCAGTGCGTCGACAGGGGGCAATGAGCAGTTCTTC. J is TRBJ2-1 and V is TRBV19; 9 nucleotides agree with TRBD1. CDR1 and CDR2 from the germline V gene are LNHDA and SQIVND (reference sequence). The J segment lost 6 bases and the V segment lost 8 bases, leaving 5 bases of the junction unmatched. This CDR3 region has 13 residues.

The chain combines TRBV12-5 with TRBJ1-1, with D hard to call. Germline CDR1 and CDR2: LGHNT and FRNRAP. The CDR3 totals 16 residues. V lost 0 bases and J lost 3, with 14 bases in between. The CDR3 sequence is CASGLVQGGQYTEAFF. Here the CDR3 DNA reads TGTGCTAGTGGTTTGGTACAAGGAGGGCAGTACACTGAAGCTTTCTTT.

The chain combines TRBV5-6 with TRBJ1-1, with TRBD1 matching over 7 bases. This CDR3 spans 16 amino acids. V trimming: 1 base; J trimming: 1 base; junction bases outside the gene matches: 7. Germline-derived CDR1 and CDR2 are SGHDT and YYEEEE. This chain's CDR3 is CASSLPTTGKNTEAFF. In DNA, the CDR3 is TGTGCCAGCAGCTTGCCTACGACAGGGAAGAACACTGAAGCTTTCTTT.

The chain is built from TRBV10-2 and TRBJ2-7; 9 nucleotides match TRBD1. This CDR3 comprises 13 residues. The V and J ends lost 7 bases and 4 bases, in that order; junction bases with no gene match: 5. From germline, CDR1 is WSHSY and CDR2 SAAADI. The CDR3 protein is CASMRDRGYEQYV. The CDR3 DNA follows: TGCGCCAGCATGAGAGACAGGGGGTACGAGCAGTACGTC.

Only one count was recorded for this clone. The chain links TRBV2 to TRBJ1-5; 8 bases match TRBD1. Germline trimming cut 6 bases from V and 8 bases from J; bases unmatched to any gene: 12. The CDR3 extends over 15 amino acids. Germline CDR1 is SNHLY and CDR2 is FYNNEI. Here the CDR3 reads CASRDSPDRDEPQHF. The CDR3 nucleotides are TGTGCCAGCAGGGACTCACCGGACAGGGATGAGCCCCAGCATTTT.

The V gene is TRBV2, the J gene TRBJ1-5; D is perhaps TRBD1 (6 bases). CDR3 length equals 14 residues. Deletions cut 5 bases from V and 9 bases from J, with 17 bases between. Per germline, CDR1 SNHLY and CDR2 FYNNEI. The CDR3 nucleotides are TGTGCCAGCAGTCCACAGGGAGGGGGGGGGCCCCAGCATTTT. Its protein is CASSPQGGGGPQHF.